This note documents a single T cell receptor (beta chain) sequence. V lost 1 base to trimming and J lost 0 bases, with 7 bases between them. Germline loops: CDR1 MNHNY, CDR2 SVGAGI (reference sequence). The CDR3 loop spans 15 amino acids. The sample is drawn from a study of blood T cell repertoires in COVID-19. Study context: Sample material is recorded as cDNA or gDNA derived from T cells, B-cell-depleted T cells, or PBMCs.

Clones were sequenced by immunoSEQ multiplex PCR, and TCRdb holds only the in-frame ones, with some missing. The sample lists about 150,000 clones, roughly 80% occurring once. The J gene is TRBJ1-3, the V gene TRBV6-6; D is uncertain. Input material: peripheral blood. The sequence derives from a man between 60 and 75 years old with acute or convalescent COVID-19. CDR3 sequence reads: CASSYYQRSGNTIYF. The DNA for the CDR3 is TGTGCCAGCAGTTACTATCAGCGCTCTGGAAACACCATATATTTT.